The sequence of this TCR beta chain was determined in a study of identical twins. Study outcomes and limitations: Zero-insertion analyses might be partly confounded by invariant T cells like MAIT and iNKT.

TCRdb processed the 5' RACE reads anew with MiXCR; each CDR3 protein has one entry. The sample consists of roughly 690,000 distinct CDR3 sequences, about 20% of them appearing once. Healthy Caucasian donors formed the entire cohort. In its sample, this clonotype was seen a few times. Its cognate antigen is unknown. These same records also appear under a second study, on T cells expressing NK-cell markers. This second study says: Restriction of sorting to alpha-beta TCR T cells was accomplished in several experiments using an anti-gamma-delta TCR antibody. Expanded clones of NKG2C+ T cells had an unclear HCMV specificity.

Sequenced sample: PBMCs. This clonotype was sampled from a woman younger than 35 in good health.

The CDR3 sequence: CASSPRESEQYF. Here the CDR3 DNA reads TGTGCCAGCTCACCACGGGAATCCGAGCAGTACTTC. The rearrangement links TRBV18 to TRBJ2-7; the D is unclear. CDR1 and CDR2 (germline): KGHSH, LQKENI. The V and J ends lost 1 base and 6 bases respectively, with 7 bases between them. The CDR3 loop spans 12 amino acids.